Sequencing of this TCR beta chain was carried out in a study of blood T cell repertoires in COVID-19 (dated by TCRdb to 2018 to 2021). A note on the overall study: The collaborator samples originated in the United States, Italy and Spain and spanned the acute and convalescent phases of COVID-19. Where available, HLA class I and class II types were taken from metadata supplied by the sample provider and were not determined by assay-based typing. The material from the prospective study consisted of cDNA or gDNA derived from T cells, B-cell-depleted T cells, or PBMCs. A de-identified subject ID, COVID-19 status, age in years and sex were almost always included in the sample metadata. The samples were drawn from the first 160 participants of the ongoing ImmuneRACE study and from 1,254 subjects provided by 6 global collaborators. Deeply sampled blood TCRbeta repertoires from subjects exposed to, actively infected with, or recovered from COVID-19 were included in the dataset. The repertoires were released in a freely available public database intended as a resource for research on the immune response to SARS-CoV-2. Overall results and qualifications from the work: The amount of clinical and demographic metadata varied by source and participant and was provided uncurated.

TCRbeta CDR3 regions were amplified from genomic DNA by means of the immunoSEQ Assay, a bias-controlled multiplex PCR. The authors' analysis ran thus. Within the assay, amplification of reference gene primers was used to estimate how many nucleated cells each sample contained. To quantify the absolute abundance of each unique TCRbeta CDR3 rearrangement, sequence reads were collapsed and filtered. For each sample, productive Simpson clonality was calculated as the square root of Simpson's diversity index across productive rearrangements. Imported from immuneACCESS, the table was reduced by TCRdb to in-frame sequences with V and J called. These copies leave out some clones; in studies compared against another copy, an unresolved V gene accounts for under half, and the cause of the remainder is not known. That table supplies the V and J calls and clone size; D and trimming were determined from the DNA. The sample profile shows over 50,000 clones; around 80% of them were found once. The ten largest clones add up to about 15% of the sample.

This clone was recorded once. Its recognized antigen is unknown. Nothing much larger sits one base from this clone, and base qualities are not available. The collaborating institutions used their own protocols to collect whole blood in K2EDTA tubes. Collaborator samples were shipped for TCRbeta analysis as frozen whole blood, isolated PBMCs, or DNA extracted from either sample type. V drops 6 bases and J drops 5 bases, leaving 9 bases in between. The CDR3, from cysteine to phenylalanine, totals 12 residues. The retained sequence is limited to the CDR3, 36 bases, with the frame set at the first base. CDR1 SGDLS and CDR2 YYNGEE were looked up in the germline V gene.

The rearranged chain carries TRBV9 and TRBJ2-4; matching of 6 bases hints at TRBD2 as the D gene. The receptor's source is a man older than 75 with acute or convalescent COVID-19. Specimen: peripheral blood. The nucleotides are TGTGCCAGCAAAGGGACTGAAAACATTCAGTACTTC. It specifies CASKGTENIQYF.